Listed here are 7 T cell receptor beta chains from one sample, sequenced in a study of shared clonotypes between healthy human individuals. The data were produced by immunoSEQ multiplex PCR, yet TCRdb's version contains in-frame clones alone and is incomplete. In the table there are about half a million clones, roughly 83% of which are singletons. Sequencing used PBMCs. The receptors shown here come from a woman aged 40 to 55 in good health. Some clones in this sample may be carry-over from other donors' samples.

V and J are TRBV10-2 and TRBJ2-7; 12 bases align to TRBD2. Looked up from germline, CDR1 is WSHSY and CDR2 is SAAADI. The CDR3 spans 13 residues. V was clipped by 6 bases and J by 4 bases; unmatched bases: 1. CDR3 amino acids: CASRTSGSYEQYF. In DNA form, the CDR3 reads TGCGCCAGCAGGACTAGCGGGAGTTACGAGCAGTACTTC.

The chain links TRBV28 to TRBJ1-1; D remains unclear. The germline gives CDR1 MDHEN, CDR2 SYDVKM. V was pared by 2 bases and J by 7 bases, with 5 bases between. The CDR3 extends over 11 amino acids. The chain's CDR3 is CASSLVGEAFF. The DNA of the CDR3 is TGTGCCAGCAGTTTAGTAGGTGAAGCTTTCTTT.

This clone was detected only a few times. CDR3 residues: CSGGTGSETQYF. CDR3 bases: TGCAGCGGCGGGACAGGCAGTGAGACCCAGTACTTC. The chain employs TRBV29-1 and TRBJ2-5, with 8 bases that match TRBD1. Germline trimming cut 7 bases from V and 5 bases from J; bases unmatched to any gene: 6. The CDR3 is made up of 12 amino acids. The germline V gene encodes CDR1 SQVTM and CDR2 ANQGSEA.

CDR3 sequence reads: CASRLANYNEQFF. The CDR3 DNA reads as TGTGCCAGCAGACTAGCGAATTACAATGAGCAGTTCTTC. The chain recombines TRBV6-5 with TRBJ2-1, with 7 bases aligning to TRBD2. CDR1 and CDR2 from the germline V gene are MNHEY and SVGAGI. Germline trimming cut 6 bases from V and 4 bases from J; bases unmatched to any gene: 3. The CDR3 runs to 13 residues.

This chain links TRBV5-4 with TRBJ1-2; 10 nucleotides agree with TRBD1. The CDR3 loop spans 15 amino acids. J gave up 4 bases and V 4 bases, and 7 bases lay outside the gene matches. Looked up from germline, CDR1 is SGHNT and CDR2 is YYREEE (reference sequence). CDR3: CASSRQGAFFYGYTF. CDR3 DNA: TGTGCCAGCAGCCGACAGGGGGCTTTCTTCTATGGCTACACCTTC.

The rearrangement joins TRBV10-2 to TRBJ2-3; TRBD2 matches 12 bases. The CDR3 sequence is 15 residues long. The V and J ends lost 6 bases and 3 bases, in that order; junction bases with no gene match: 4. CDR1 is WSHSY, CDR2 SAAADI, per germline. CDR3 protein: CASRRTSGVTDTQYF. In DNA, the CDR3 is TGCGCCAGCAGGCGGACTAGCGGGGTAACAGATACGCAGTATTTT.

This clone showed up just once. CDR3 in DNA: TGTGCCAGCAGCCCTTCCGGGACAGTCACTGAAGCTTTCTTT. Its translation: CASSPSGTVTEAFF. The gene calls are TRBV25-1 and TRBJ1-1; 7 bases are a match to TRBD1. V was clipped by 6 bases and J by 4 bases; unmatched bases: 8. Per the germline V gene, CDR1 is MGHDK and CDR2 is SYGVNS. The CDR3 sequence is 14 residues long.